The clone carrying this T cell receptor beta chain was seen at least ten times. As yet, its antigen is unknown. Each CDR3 protein gets one entry after TCRdb re-called the reads with MiXCR. Altogether about 240,000 distinct CDR3 sequences are present, approximately 6.7% being singletons, with the ten largest covering around 6.5%. This entry belongs to a study of T cell repertoires in cytomegalovirus infection. Across the whole study: Public TCR beta signature analysis indicated the presence of both CMV infection and matching HLA type. Study-level results: Identification of carriers of CMV plus the relevant HLA was achieved through cumulative public TCR beta family frequency. Ex vivo responses were dominated by HLA-C-restricted CMV-specific TCR beta clonotypes.

The receptor's source is a human donor in good health (CMV status not recorded). Some clones in this sample may be carry-over from other donors' samples. The sample was PBMCs.

CDR3 in amino acids: CASSLHLTGTAADTQYF. The CDR3 coding sequence is TGTGCCAGCAGCTTACACCTGACAGGAACTGCCGCAGATACGCAGTATTTT. This sequence joins TRBV7-2 and TRBJ2-3; a possible D gene is TRBD1 (6 bases). The germline V gene encodes CDR1 SGHTA and CDR2 FQGNSA. There are 17 residues in the CDR3. Trimming stripped 2 bases from V and 4 bases from J, with 19 bases between.